These 26 T cell receptor beta chains originate from one sample sequenced in a study of human T cells and chemical hapten exposure (dated by TCRdb to 2020 to 2022). To prepare the library, RACE was applied. The data were produced on a NextSeq 500. TCRdb reprocessed the public reads (quality trimming at Q25 with fastp, clone calling with MiXCR) and kept in-frame beta chains. Under each unique CDR3 protein, matching rows form one entry showing the most common genes and DNA. Present in this sample are tens of thousands of distinct CDR3 sequences, about 7% of which were seen just once. The top ten hold 1.5% to 2% of the sample. The time point label on this specimen signifies: pre-sensitization, week 0. Reading the label with the study, this specimen's treatment or condition is: therapeutic diphenylcyclopropenone sensitization with weekly scalp DPC. The sample consisted of whole blood, taken in connection with sensitization to the hapten diphenylcyclopropenone (DPC). The source of these receptors is a woman aged 30 to 39 with alopecia areata. Some clones in this sample may be carry-over from other donors' samples.

Many counts were recorded for this clonotype. The chain employs TRBV20-1 and TRBJ1-3, with 7 bases fitting TRBD1. CDR3 length: 14 residues. Germline V lookup: CDR1 DFQATT, CDR2 SNEGSKA (reference sequence). After removal of 0 bases from V and 4 bases from J, the junction contained 3 bases not matched to a gene. The CDR3 loop is CSAREKGAGNTIYF. The CDR3 region has the DNA TGCAGTGCTAGAGAGAAGGGGGCAGGAAACACCATATATTTT.

The table lists this clonotype with many counts. This sequence joins TRBV10-3 and TRBJ2-2, with TRBD2 identical over 8 bases. After removal of 2 bases from V and 7 bases from J, the junction contained 9 bases not matched to a gene. Germline CDR1 and CDR2: ENHRY and SYGVKD. The CDR3 length is 16 residues. DNA for the CDR3: TGTGCCATCAGTGAGACATTTACTAGCGGAGTCGGGGAGCTGTTTTTT. It specifies CAISETFTSGVGELFF.

This clonotype has ten or more counts. The chain recombines TRBV5-1 with TRBJ2-3, with D possibly being TRBD2 (6 bases). V was trimmed by 1 base and J by 2 bases, leaving 8 bases between them. The CDR3 is 14 residues long. Germline CDR1 SGHRS, CDR2 YFSETQ. The CDR3 DNA is TGCGCCAGCAGCTTGTGGGGGGACACAGATACGCAGTATTTT. Amino acids: CASSLWGDTDTQYF.

This clonotype occurred many times. The rearrangement joins TRBV7-9 to TRBJ1-3; unclear D gene. This CDR3 comprises 15 residues. Trimming took off 2 bases at V and 0 bases at J, with 8 bases between the two ends. Per the germline V gene, CDR1 is SEHNR and CDR2 is FQNEAQ (reference sequence). DNA of the CDR3: TGTGCCAGCAGCTTAAAAAAGAGCTCTGGAAACACCATATATTTT. As protein: CASSLKKSSGNTIYF. Combining the CDR3 with reference TRBV7-9 and TRBJ1-3 gives the whole variable domain DTGVSQNPRHKITKRGQNVTFRCDPISEHNRLYWYRQTLGQGPEFLTYFQNEAQLEKSRLLSDRFSAERPKGSFSTLEIQRTEQGDSAMYLCASSLKKSSGNTIYFGEGSWLTVV.

This clonotype was seen many times. The chain carries TRBV20-1 and TRBJ1-2; D gene uncertain. The CDR3 is 13 residues long. With 0 bases removed from V and 2 bases from J, the gap between germline ends came to 7 bases. Germline V gene data show CDR1 as DFQATT and CDR2 as SNEGSKA (reference sequence). The CDR3 protein is CSARDSVNYGYTF. The CDR3 DNA is TGCAGTGCTAGAGACAGCGTAAACTATGGCTACACCTTC.

Only one count was recorded for this clonotype. Being one base from a much bigger clone, this may be a read error. V is TRBV7-9 and J is TRBJ2-1; D is unclear. The CDR3 extends over 14 amino acids. The V gene's germline CDR1 is SEHNR and CDR2 FQNEAQ (reference sequence). CDR3 residues: CTSRPQVRNNEQFF. As DNA, the CDR3 is TGTACCAGCAGGCCCCAAGTTCGGAACAATGAGCAGTTCTTC.

This clonotype was seen ten or more times. The chain combines TRBV6-5 with TRBJ1-2; D is perhaps TRBD1 (5 bases). V lost 2 bases and J lost 4, with 8 bases in between. The CDR3 extends over 13 amino acids. In germline, CDR1 is MNHEY, CDR2 SVGAGI. This chain's CDR3 is CASSYTGGYGYTF. The CDR3 region has the DNA TGTGCCAGCAGTTACACGGGGGGCTATGGCTACACCTTC.

In its sample, this clonotype ranks as medium-sized (0.01 to 0.1%). The chain combines TRBV12-3 or TRBV12-4 with TRBJ1-1; D not certain. The CDR3 covers 12 residues. V was clipped by 1 base and J by 3 bases, with 3 bases between them. CDR3 DNA: TGTGCCAGCAGTTTAGTCCACACTGAAGCTTTCTTT. Residues: CASSLVHTEAFF.

This clonotype has a count of ten or more. The V and J genes are TRBV5-1 and TRBJ2-6, with D unclear. This CDR3 contains 16 residues. The V gene's germline CDR1 is SGHRS and CDR2 YFSETQ. Deletions cut 1 base from V and 0 bases from J, with 8 bases between. The CDR3 protein is CASSLTLNSGANVLTF. The CDR3, as DNA: TGCGCCAGCAGCTTGACACTAAACTCTGGGGCCAACGTCCTGACTTTC.

This chain connects TRBV20-1 to TRBJ1-1, with D maybe TRBD1 (6 bases). Germline V gene data show CDR1 as DFQATT and CDR2 as SNEGSKA (reference sequence). V gave up 2 bases and J gave up 4 bases, with 17 bases separating them. The CDR3 totals 15 residues. The CDR3 is CSARKGQTTFTEAFF. CDR3 DNA sequence: TGCAGTGCTAGAAAAGGACAGACCACTTTCACTGAAGCTTTCTTT.

The chain is built from TRBV7-8 and TRBJ1-2; perhaps TRBD1 as D (6 bases). V was cut by 1 base and J by 8 bases, with 17 bases left in between. Germline-derived CDR1 and CDR2 are SGHVS and FQNEAQ. This CDR3 has 15 amino acids. CDR3 coding DNA: TGTGCCAGCAGCTTAGGTCTAACAGGGAACAGGGGCTACACCTTC. Protein sequence: CASSLGLTGNRGYTF.

The table lists this clonotype with many counts. The V gene is TRBV7-9, the J gene TRBJ2-1; 8 bases fit TRBD1. This CDR3 spans 14 amino acids. CDR1 SEHNR and CDR2 FQNEAQ come from the germline V gene (reference sequence). V was clipped by 5 bases and J by 8 bases; unmatched bases: 8. CDR3 amino acids: CASSAGTGRDEQFF. The CDR3 DNA is TGTGCCAGCAGCGCTGGGACAGGTAGAGATGAGCAGTTCTTC.

This clonotype turned up a few times. The rearrangement links TRBV30 to TRBJ1-1; 9 bases line up with TRBD1. V dropped 7 bases and J dropped 3; count of bases not matched to a gene: 3. The CDR3 length is 12 residues. Germline CDR1 and CDR2: GTSNPN and SVGIG (reference sequence). CDR3 sequence reads: CAFDRGDTEAFF. For the CDR3, the DNA is TGTGCCTTTGACAGGGGGGACACTGAAGCTTTCTTT.

This clonotype was found many times. This chain joins TRBV6-5 and TRBJ1-2; no reliable D call. Germline CDR1 reads MNHEY; CDR2 reads SVGAGI. This CDR3 is 13 amino acids long. The V end was cut by 6 bases, the J end by 2 bases, with 10 bases between. This CDR3 reads CASRLDPNYGYTF. CDR3 bases: TGTGCCAGCAGACTTGACCCAAACTATGGCTACACCTTC.

This clonotype has a count of ten or more. The rearrangement links TRBV2 to TRBJ2-3, with 7 bases identical to TRBD2. Germline V gives CDR1 SNHLY, CDR2 FYNNEI. This CDR3 is built from 15 residues. The V and J ends lost 5 bases and 1 base, in that order; junction bases with no gene match: 6. The CDR3 coding sequence is TGTGCCAGCAGTACGCGACGGGGGGGCACAGATACGCAGTATTTT. Translation gives CASSTRRGGTDTQYF.

This clonotype came up a few times. The V call is TRBV19, the J call TRBJ2-2; perhaps TRBD2 as D (7 bases). CDR1 is LNHDA and CDR2 is SQIVND in the germline V gene (reference sequence). Deletions cut 7 bases from V and 4 bases from J, with 16 bases between. This CDR3 has 15 amino acids. CDR3 sequence reads: CASNGPGGLTGELFF. In DNA, the CDR3 is TGTGCCAGTAATGGTCCGGGGGGCCTCACCGGGGAGCTGTTTTTT.

The chain has TRBV5-5 and TRBJ2-7; D assignment may be TRBD1 or TRBD2 (5 bases each). Per germline, CDR1 SGHKS and CDR2 YYEKEE (reference sequence). This CDR3 is 15 amino acids long. V was shortened by 1 base and J by 5 bases, with 16 bases between the two germline ends. The CDR3 DNA follows: TGTGCCAGCAGCTTGATTCCGTCAGGGACCGACGAGCAGTACTTC. Its protein product is CASSLIPSGTDEQYF. The full variable domain, with the rest looked up from reference TRBV5-5 and TRBJ2-7, is DAGVTQSPTHLIKTRGQQVTLRCSPISGHKSVSWYQQVLGQGPQFIFQYYEKEERGRGNFPDRFSARQFPNYSSELNVNALLLGDSALYLCASSLIPSGTDEQYFGPGTRLTVT.

Ten or more counts support this clonotype. DNA of the CDR3: TGCAGTGCTAGCCGCCAATCCGGCGGAAACTATGGCTACACCTTC. It is translated as CSASRQSGGNYGYTF. The chain links TRBV20-1 to TRBJ1-2, with D uncertain. Trimming left V 3 bases short and J 2 bases short, with 16 bases between. From germline, CDR1 is DFQATT and CDR2 SNEGSKA (reference sequence). This CDR3 contains 15 residues.

The table lists this clonotype with many counts. The genes are TRBV20-1 and TRBJ1-1, with D unclear. Between the trimmed V and J ends, which lost 4 bases and 5 bases, there was a span of 14 bases. This CDR3 has 13 residues. Per germline, CDR1 DFQATT and CDR2 SNEGSKA (reference sequence). CDR3 coding DNA: TGCAGTGCTAAGAGACGCGGGGTAACTGAAGCTTTCTTT. Translating it yields CSAKRRGVTEAFF.

This clonotype was seen a few times. The chain has TRBV3-1 and TRBJ2-1; D perhaps matches TRBD2 (6 bases). CDR3 size: 17 residues. V was shortened by 1 base and J by 3 bases, with 16 bases between the two germline ends. Germline V gene data show CDR1 as LGHDT and CDR2 as YNNKEL (reference sequence). In nucleotides, the CDR3 is TGTGCCAGCAGCCAAGTCCCGGCGGGGTTTGTCTACAATGAGCAGTTCTTC. Residues: CASSQVPAGFVYNEQFF.

In its sample, this clonotype was seen a few times. V is TRBV5-4 and J is TRBJ2-2; 7 bases match TRBD1. The CDR3 runs to 15 residues. V lost 5 bases and J lost 3; bases outside the gene matches: 7. Germline CDR1 reads SGHNT; CDR2 reads YYREEE (reference sequence). CDR3 nucleotides: TGTGCCAGCAGGTCAGGGGGAAGCCACACCGGGGAGCTGTTTTTT. Residues: CASRSGGSHTGELFF.

The sample holds many counts of this clonotype. The CDR3 coding sequence is TGTGCCACTATCTCGCGACAGGGCGATGGCTACACCTTC. Translating gives CATISRQGDGYTF. V is TRBV10-3 and J is TRBJ1-2, with 7 nucleotides matching TRBD1. The CDR3 is 13 amino acids. The germline V gene has CDR1 ENHRY and CDR2 SYGVKD. Trimming took 10 bases from V and 6 from J; bases not matched to a gene: 11.

This clonotype was picked up many times. This chain uses TRBV6-6 with TRBJ1-1; no clear D. There are 16 residues in the CDR3. V gave up 5 bases and J gave up 2 bases, with 18 bases separating them. Germline assignment: CDR1 MNHNY and CDR2 SVGAGI (reference sequence). CDR3 amino acids: CASSPTSTGGNTEAFF. CDR3 in DNA: TGTGCCAGCAGTCCAACCAGTACCGGAGGTAACACTGAAGCTTTCTTT.

This chain connects TRBV19 to TRBJ2-5; 8 nucleotides line up with TRBD1. Germline V gene data show CDR1 as LNHDA and CDR2 as SQIVND (reference sequence). The trim removed 5 bases at V and 1 base at J, leaving 3 bases unmatched. This CDR3 contains 14 residues. The CDR3 loop is CASSFGTGQETQYF. The CDR3 DNA reads TGTGCCAGTAGTTTCGGGACAGGCCAAGAGACCCAGTACTTC. Full variable domain (outside the CDR3, taken from reference TRBV19 and TRBJ2-5): DGGITQSPKYLFRKEGQNVTLSCEQNLNHDAMYWYRQDPGQGLRLIYYSQIVNDFQKGDIAEGYSVSREKKESFPLTVTSAQKNPTAFYLCASSFGTGQETQYFGPGTRLLVL.

This clonotype was seen a handful of times. The germline gene is not matched at one end of the junction; a read error may be the cause. V gene TRBV29-1 combines with J gene TRBJ1-5; 9 bases match TRBD1. Germline values: CDR1 SQVTM, CDR2 ANQGSEA. CDR3 length: 13 residues. CDR3 loop: CSVQDRGNQPQHF. The CDR3, as DNA: TGCAGCGTTCAAGACAGGGGGAATCAGCCCCAGCATTTT. The full variable domain, completed using reference TRBV29-1 and TRBJ1-5, is SAVISQKPSRDICQRGTSLTIQCQVDSQVTMMFWYRQQPGQSLTLIATANQGSEATYESGFVIDKFPISRPNLTFSTLTVSNMSPEDSSIYLCSVQDRGNQPQHFGDGTRLSIL.

This chain connects TRBV20-1 to TRBJ1-2; no clear D. From germline, CDR1 is DFQATT and CDR2 SNEGSKA (reference sequence). The CDR3 extends over 12 amino acids. V dropped 3 bases and J dropped 13 bases, with 18 bases sitting between them. The CDR3 DNA follows: TGCAGTGCTAGTCCACAACCCGGGTTTAGCACCTTC. This sequence encodes CSASPQPGFSTF.